The rows below give T cell receptor beta chains drawn from one sample of a study of blood T cell repertoires in COVID-19. The table came from immunoSEQ multiplex PCR; TCRdb's copy has only in-frame clones and leaves some out. The sample has around 300,000 clones, around 85% seen once. Sequenced material: peripheral blood. The receptors originated from a human donor in a cohort sampled during active COVID-19. The CDR3 runs from the conserved cysteine through the conserved F or W. Each record gives: D gene, clone size, V gene, J gene, CDR3 protein, CDR3 DNA. D genes are given only for firm matches. The size of a clone is reported for some rows only, either as once, few or many, or as a class for expanded clones.

NA,NA,TRBV2,TRBJ1-2,CASRAVAENYGYTF,TGTGCCAGCAGGGCCGTTGCGGAGAACTATGGCTACACCTTC
NA,NA,TRBV11-1,TRBJ1-5,CASSLGSAGGPQHF,TGTGCCAGCAGCTTGGGGTCGGCAGGAGGTCCCCAGCATTTT
TRBD1,NA,TRBV19,TRBJ2-1,CASSAALLGGNYNEQFF,TGTGCCAGTAGTGCCGCCCTACTAGGGGGCAACTACAATGAGCAGTTCTTC
TRBD1,NA,TRBV5-4,TRBJ1-1,CASTSTGVTEAFF,TGTGCCAGCACCTCGACAGGGGTCACTGAAGCTTTCTTT
NA,NA,TRBV2,TRBJ2-1,CASRGYQDSPSVNEQFF,TGTGCCAGCAGAGGCTACCAGGACAGCCCCAGCGTCAATGAGCAGTTCTTC
NA,few,TRBV6-1,TRBJ1-4,CASSEDSRATKLFF,TGTGCCAGCAGTGAAGATAGCCGAGCAACGAAACTGTTTTTT
TRBD1,NA,TRBV6-6,TRBJ2-7,CASSYRGTVAPYEQYF,TGTGCCAGCAGTTACCGAGGGACAGTAGCCCCCTACGAGCAGTACTTC
NA,NA,TRBV6-1,TRBJ2-7,CASSEPGGGNEQYF,TGTGCCAGCAGTGAACCCGGCGGGGGCAACGAGCAGTACTTC
NA,few,TRBV9,TRBJ2-7,CASSAGYEQYF,TGTGCCAGCAGCGCCGGCTACGAGCAGTACTTC
NA,NA,TRBV30,TRBJ2-3,CAWRRDRASTDTQYF,TGTGCCTGGAGGCGGGACAGAGCTAGCACAGATACGCAGTATTTT
NA,NA,TRBV2,TRBJ2-1,CASGRDSPSFF,TGTGCCAGCGGCAGGGACTCCCCATCGTTCTTC
TRBD1,NA,TRBV12-3/TRBV12-4,TRBJ2-7,CASSLGTGEQYF,TGTGCCAGCAGTCTCGGGACAGGCGAGCAGTACTTC
NA,NA,TRBV9,TRBJ2-1,CASSVVWRGDYNEQFF,TGTGCCAGCAGCGTAGTCTGGCGGGGTGATTACAATGAGCAGTTCTTC
TRBD1,NA,TRBV6-1,TRBJ2-5,CASSVITGGLQETQYF,TGTGCCAGCAGTGTTATAACAGGGGGTCTTCAAGAGACCCAGTACTTC
TRBD2,NA,TRBV5-1,TRBJ2-5,CASSLGGGEKTQYF,TGCGCCAGCAGCTTGGGCGGGGGGGAGAAGACCCAGTACTTC
NA,NA,TRBV7-3,TRBJ1-2,CASSLYFGYGYTF,TGTGCCAGCAGCTTATACTTCGGGTATGGCTACACCTTC
TRBD2,NA,TRBV15,TRBJ2-3,CATSRVFGTSFSADTQYF,TGTGCCACCAGCAGAGTTTTTGGGACTAGCTTCTCCGCAGATACGCAGTATTTT
TRBD1,once,TRBV18,TRBJ2-1,CASSPPETGPSEQFF,TGTGCCAGCTCACCACCTGAGACAGGGCCGTCTGAGCAGTTCTTC
TRBD1,NA,TRBV24-1,TRBJ1-2,CATRPGQEEANYGYTF,TGTGCCACCCGACCAGGACAGGAGGAAGCTAACTATGGCTACACCTTC
NA,NA,TRBV13,TRBJ2-2,CASSQTRGWGTGGELFF,TGTGCCAGCAGCCAAACCAGGGGCTGGGGCACGGGCGGGGAGCTGTTTTTT
NA,NA,TRBV30,TRBJ1-2,CALELGVHYGYTF,TGTGCCTTGGAGTTAGGAGTGCACTATGGCTACACCTTC
TRBD2,NA,TRBV6-5,TRBJ2-7,CASSRLAGFYEQYF,TGTGCCAGCAGCCGACTAGCGGGGTTCTACGAGCAGTACTTC
NA,NA,TRBV6-5,TRBJ1-2,CASSPRGGGYTF,TGTGCCAGCAGTCCTCGGGGGGGCGGCTACACCTTC
NA,few,TRBV3-1/TRBV3-2,TRBJ1-1,CASSGNTEAFF,TGTGCCAGCAGTGGCAACACTGAAGCTTTCTTT
NA,NA,TRBV2,TRBJ1-1,CASRRLEYGNTEAFF,TGTGCCAGCAGGAGACTAGAGTATGGGAACACTGAAGCTTTCTTT
NA,NA,TRBV30,TRBJ2-7,CAWSQAYEQYF,TGTGCCTGGAGTCAAGCGTACGAGCAGTACTTC
NA,NA,TRBV28,TRBJ2-1,CASSGVNRVSWEQFF,TGTGCCAGCAGTGGAGTAAACAGGGTTTCGTGGGAGCAGTTCTTC
TRBD1,NA,TRBV5-6,TRBJ1-1,CASSRLTGQGTEAFF,TGTGCCAGCAGCCGACTTACGGGACAGGGGACTGAAGCTTTCTTT
NA,NA,TRBV15,TRBJ1-2,CATSSIGTKEGYTF,TGTGCCACCAGCAGTATAGGGACAAAAGAAGGCTACACCTTC
NA,once,TRBV5-1,TRBJ2-1,CASTEQAASYNEQFF,TGCGCCAGCACAGAACAGGCTGCCTCCTACAATGAGCAGTTCTTC
NA,NA,TRBV9,TRBJ1-1,CASSRGATEAFF,TGTGCCAGCAGCCGGGGGGCGACTGAAGCTTTCTTT
NA,NA,TRBV5-6,TRBJ2-7,CASSVTGFSTYEQYF,TGTGCCAGCAGCGTCACAGGGTTCTCAACCTACGAGCAGTACTTC
NA,once,TRBV6-4,TRBJ1-5,CASSDSRGDQPQHF,TGTGCCAGCAGTGACTCGCGGGGGGATCAGCCCCAGCATTTT
NA,NA,TRBV29-1,TRBJ2-4,CSAGSAKNIQYF,TGCAGCGCCGGGTCGGCCAAAAACATTCAGTACTTC
TRBD2,NA,TRBV6-4,TRBJ2-3,CASSALSGGADTQYF,TGTGCCAGCAGTGCCCTAAGCGGGGGGGCAGATACGCAGTATTTT
NA,few,TRBV5-1,TRBJ1-2,CASSPGSYGYTF,TGCGCCAGCAGCCCGGGGTCGTATGGCTACACCTTC
TRBD1,few,TRBV18,TRBJ1-1,CASSPNPTQGRGTEAFF,TGTGCCAGCTCACCAAATCCAACACAGGGCAGGGGGACTGAAGCTTTCTTT